This T cell receptor beta chain stems from a study of early T cells in non-severe SARS-CoV-2 infection. This CDR3 has 14 residues. Germline assignment: CDR1 SEHNR and CDR2 FQNEAQ (reference sequence). The V end was cut by 5 bases, the J end by 1 base, with 11 bases between. TCRdb re-analysed the 5' RACE reads in MiXCR, keeping a single row per CDR3 protein. The table records roughly 57,000 distinct CDR3 sequences, under 15% of them present only once. The sample holds many counts of this clonotype. The chain joins TRBV7-9 to TRBJ2-5; D remains ambiguous. The specimen sequenced was whole blood. This TCR was sampled from an adult who was a healthcare worker with PCR-confirmed SARS-CoV-2 infection or an uninfected control (not recorded which). DNA for the CDR3: TGTGCCAGCAGCCTTTCCCTGGCCCAAGAGACCCAGTACTTC. It specifies CASSLSLAQETQYF.